The 12 T cell receptor beta chains below all came from one sample that was sequenced in a study of shared clonotypes between healthy human individuals. Method: immunoSEQ multiplex PCR; TCRdb's copy keeps in-frame clones and lacks some. The top ten clones hold around 0.14% of a sample with more than 2,000,000 clones, about 92% of them seen once. Sequences were obtained from naive CD4+ T cells sorted from blood. Noted subset: CD45RA+ positively selected. These receptors all come from a man between 18 and 29 years old in good health.

V gene TRBV6-5 combines with J gene TRBJ2-2; weak D call: TRBD1 (6 bases). Germline V CDR1 and CDR2: MNHEY, SVGAGI. The CDR3 sequence is 15 residues long. The V end lost 2 bases, the J end lost 6 bases, and 13 bases lay between the germline ends. The CDR3 here is CASSYPSQGPGELFF. CDR3 bases: TGTGCCAGCAGTTACCCCTCACAGGGCCCCGGGGAGCTGTTTTTT.

The chain carries TRBV27 and TRBJ1-6; TRBD1 agrees at 7 bases. Germline assignment: CDR1 MNHEY and CDR2 SMNVEV (reference sequence). The CDR3 is made up of 15 amino acids. The V and J ends lost 6 bases and 2 bases, in that order; junction bases with no gene match: 4. The CDR3 here is CASSRDRPYNSPLHF. In nucleotides, the CDR3 is TGTGCCAGCAGCAGGGACAGACCCTATAATTCACCCCTCCACTTT.

The chain carries TRBV13 and TRBJ2-7; 7 nucleotides align to TRBD1. The V gene end was trimmed by 0 bases and the J gene end by 4 bases; junction bases not matched to a gene: 9. The length of the CDR3 is 16 residues. Germline V gene lookup returns CDR1 PRHDT and CDR2 FYEKMQ (reference sequence). The CDR3 is CASSLGAGTVPYEQYF. The DNA of the CDR3 is TGTGCCAGCAGCTTAGGCGCCGGGACAGTACCTTACGAGCAGTACTTC.

The CDR3 sequence: CASTSWGLQTGANVLTF. DNA for the CDR3: TGTGCCAGCACCTCCTGGGGTCTACAGACTGGGGCCAACGTCCTGACTTTC. The rearrangement links TRBV7-2 to TRBJ2-6, with unresolved D. Trimming cost V 7 bases and J 2 bases, with 18 bases left between them. In germline, CDR1 is SGHTA, CDR2 FQGNSA. The CDR3 has 17 residues.

This chain joins TRBV10-3 and TRBJ2-5, with D unclear. Between the trimmed V and J ends, which lost 3 bases and 1 base, there was a span of 12 bases. CDR1 and CDR2 (germline): ENHRY, SYGVKD. CDR3 length: 15 amino acids. The CDR3 loop reads CAISDQRYTQETQYF. The CDR3, as DNA: TGTGCCATCAGTGATCAGCGATATACCCAAGAGACCCAGTACTTC.

V gene TRBV2 combines with J gene TRBJ2-6, with 8 bases that match TRBD1. V shed 4 bases and J 2 bases; nucleotides not matched to a gene: 1. The CDR3 runs 15 residues. In germline, CDR1 is SNHLY, CDR2 FYNNEI. This CDR3 reads CASSADRAGANVLTF. The DNA for the CDR3 is TGTGCCAGCAGTGCGGACAGGGCTGGGGCCAACGTCCTGACTTTC.

The chain joins TRBV6-1 to TRBJ1-1, with 9 bases that match TRBD1. Trimming took 4 bases from V and 0 from J; bases not matched to a gene: 6. CDR1 MNHNS and CDR2 SASEGT come from the germline V gene. The CDR3 covers 16 residues. CDR3 amino acids: CASSAGTGRVNTEAFF. As DNA, the CDR3 is TGTGCCAGCAGTGCCGGGACAGGGAGGGTGAACACTGAAGCTTTCTTT.

The rearrangement joins TRBV5-1 to TRBJ2-1; 9 bases are shared with TRBD2. CDR3 length: 17 amino acids. Per the germline V gene, CDR1 is SGHRS and CDR2 is YFSETQ. V was pared by 0 bases and J by 8 bases, with 12 bases of the junction left unmatched. The CDR3 protein is CASSLAGLAGRVYEQFF. DNA for the CDR3: TGCGCCAGCAGCTTGGCCGGGCTAGCGGGGAGGGTCTATGAGCAGTTCTTC. Variable domain in full (rest from reference TRBV5-1 and TRBJ2-1): KAGVTQTPRYLIKTRGQQVTLSCSPISGHRSVSWYQQTPGQGLQFLFEYFSETQRNKGNFPGRFSGRQFSNSRSEMNVSTLELGDSALYLCASSLAGLAGRVYEQFFGPGTRLTVL.

V and J are TRBV18 and TRBJ2-7; 12 nucleotides line up with TRBD2. CDR1 and CDR2 from the germline V gene are KGHSH and LQKENI. The CDR3 is 15 residues long. J lost 9 bases, V lost 3 bases, and 9 bases had no gene match. CDR3 sequence (DNA): TGTGCCAGCTCACCTCAAGGACTAGCGGGAACGGTGCAGTACTTC. Protein sequence: CASSPQGLAGTVQYF. The whole variable domain, remainder taken from reference TRBV18 and TRBJ2-7, is NAGVMQNPRHLVRRRGQEARLRCSPMKGHSHVYWYRQLPEEGLKFMVYLQKENIIDESGMPKERFSAEFPKEGPSILRIQQVVRGDSAAYFCASSPQGLAGTVQYFGPGTRLTVT.

This chain connects TRBV10-3 to TRBJ2-3, with no clear D. V was pared by 9 bases and J by 7 bases, with 5 bases between. Germline V gene lookup returns CDR1 ENHRY and CDR2 SYGVKD. This CDR3 has 9 residues. CDR3 sequence: CAIGYTQYF. Here the CDR3 DNA reads TGTGCCATAGGATATACGCAGTATTTT.

The chain couples TRBV5-4 to TRBJ2-5; tentatively, D is TRBD2 (5 bases). Germline CDR1 reads SGHNT; CDR2 reads YYREEE (reference sequence). Trimming took off 4 bases at V and 1 base at J, with 11 bases between the two ends. The CDR3 has 14 amino acids. This chain's CDR3 is CASSRSGVQETQYF. CDR3 DNA: TGTGCCAGCAGCCGAAGCGGTGTCCAAGAGACCCAGTACTTC.

The J gene is TRBJ1-4, the V gene TRBV7-2; no firm D call. From germline, CDR1 is SGHTA and CDR2 FQGNSA. Trimming removed 1 base at V and 0 bases at J, with 9 bases between. The CDR3 is made up of 16 amino acids. The CDR3 loop is CASSLVVRATNEKLFF. CDR3 coding DNA: TGTGCCAGCAGCTTAGTCGTCCGGGCAACTAATGAAAAACTGTTTTTT.